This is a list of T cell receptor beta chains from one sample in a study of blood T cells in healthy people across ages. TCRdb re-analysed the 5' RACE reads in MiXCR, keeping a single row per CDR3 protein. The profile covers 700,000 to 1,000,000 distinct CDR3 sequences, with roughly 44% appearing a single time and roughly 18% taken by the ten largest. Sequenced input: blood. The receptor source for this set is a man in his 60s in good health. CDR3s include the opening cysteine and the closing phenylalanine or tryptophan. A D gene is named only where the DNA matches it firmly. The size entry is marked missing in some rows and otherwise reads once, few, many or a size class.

CDR3nt: TGCGCCAGCAGCTTGGTCGGTGGATTTAATGAAAAACTGTTTTTT
CDR3aa: CASSLVGGFNEKLFF
d_gene: NA
v_gene: TRBV5-1
j_gene: TRBJ1-4
abundance: few

CDR3nt: TGTGCCAGCAGTCCAGACCCTCCGGGGCCTGGGGCCAACGTCCTGACTTTC
CDR3aa: CASSPDPPGPGANVLTF
d_gene: NA
v_gene: TRBV6-1
j_gene: TRBJ2-6
abundance: few

CDR3nt: TGTGCCAGCAGCCATCCTAGCGAGGGGGCGGATACGCAGTATTTT
CDR3aa: CASSHPSEGADTQYF
d_gene: NA
v_gene: TRBV3-1
j_gene: TRBJ2-3
abundance: NA

CDR3nt: TGTGCCAGTGCTGTGGGGGTGAACACTGAAGCTTTCTTT
CDR3aa: CASAVGVNTEAFF
d_gene: NA
v_gene: TRBV12-3/TRBV12-4
j_gene: TRBJ1-1
abundance: NA

CDR3nt: TGCGCCAGCAGCACCTCCGGGACACCCTTCACAGATACGCAGTATTTT
CDR3aa: CASSTSGTPFTDTQYF
d_gene: NA
v_gene: TRBV5-1
j_gene: TRBJ2-3
abundance: NA

CDR3nt: TGTGCCAGCAGTGCGGACACCCCCTATAATTCACCCCTCCACTTT
CDR3aa: CASSADTPYNSPLHF
d_gene: NA
v_gene: TRBV6-4
j_gene: TRBJ1-6
abundance: once

CDR3nt: TGTGCCAGCACCCTACCCGGACGGAAGTACCAAGAGACCCAGTACTTC
CDR3aa: CASTLPGRKYQETQYF
d_gene: NA
v_gene: TRBV12-3/TRBV12-4
j_gene: TRBJ2-5
abundance: NA

CDR3nt: TGCAGTGCTAGAGGAAGGGGGAGATACCAAGAGACCCAGTACTTC
CDR3aa: CSARGRGRYQETQYF
d_gene: NA
v_gene: TRBV20-1
j_gene: TRBJ2-5
abundance: NA

CDR3nt: TGTGCCAGCAGCTTAACCCAAGAGACCCAGTACTTC
CDR3aa: CASSLTQETQYF
d_gene: NA
v_gene: TRBV7-2
j_gene: TRBJ2-5
abundance: many

CDR3nt: TGTGCCAGCCGGGGTGGGGGGATTAACGAGCAGTACTTC
CDR3aa: CASRGGGINEQYF
d_gene: NA
v_gene: TRBV6-6
j_gene: TRBJ2-7
abundance: NA

CDR3nt: TGCAGTGCTAGCCGGACTAGCAAACTGGTGCAGTTCTTC
CDR3aa: CSASRTSKLVQFF
d_gene: TRBD2
v_gene: TRBV20-1
j_gene: TRBJ2-1
abundance: few

CDR3nt: TGTGCCAGCAGCGGGGAGGTGGGACAGTTGCAGTTCTTC
CDR3aa: CASSGEVGQLQFF
d_gene: NA
v_gene: TRBV6-2/TRBV6-3
j_gene: TRBJ2-1
abundance: few

CDR3nt: TGTGCCAGCATCTCTAGCGGGGGGTTCTACAATGAGCAGTACTTC
CDR3aa: CASISSGGFYNEQYF
d_gene: TRBD2
v_gene: TRBV6-2/TRBV6-3
j_gene: TRBJ2-7
abundance: NA

CDR3nt: TGTGCCAGCAGCTTACGCTCCGGTGGCGAGGAGCAGTTCTTC
CDR3aa: CASSLRSGGEEQFF
d_gene: NA
v_gene: TRBV11-2
j_gene: TRBJ2-1
abundance: NA

CDR3nt: TGCAGTGCTACCGGGACAGGGCTCGCCAACGAGCAGTACTTC
CDR3aa: CSATGTGLANEQYF
d_gene: TRBD1
v_gene: TRBV20-1
j_gene: TRBJ2-7
abundance: NA

CDR3nt: TGTGCCGGGAGTACAGGGAATTCTTCACCCCTCCACTTT
CDR3aa: CAGSTGNSSPLHF
d_gene: NA
v_gene: TRBV6-6
j_gene: TRBJ1-6
abundance: once

CDR3nt: TGCAGTGCTAGAAAACAGGGGACCGGCTACGAGCAGTACTTC
CDR3aa: CSARKQGTGYEQYF
d_gene: TRBD1
v_gene: TRBV20-1
j_gene: TRBJ2-7
abundance: NA

CDR3nt: TGTGCCAGCAGCTCCGGGACAGGGGGCAGCGACGAGCAGTACTTC
CDR3aa: CASSSGTGGSDEQYF
d_gene: TRBD1
v_gene: TRBV12-3/TRBV12-4
j_gene: TRBJ2-7
abundance: NA

CDR3nt: TGCGCCAGCAGCCAAGATCTAGGGGACCACAGCTACGAGCAGTACTTC
CDR3aa: CASSQDLGDHSYEQYF
d_gene: NA
v_gene: TRBV4-3
j_gene: TRBJ2-7
abundance: few

CDR3nt: TGTGCCAGCAGCCAACAGGGTAACACTGAAGCTTTCTTT
CDR3aa: CASSQQGNTEAFF
d_gene: NA
v_gene: TRBV11-2
j_gene: TRBJ1-1
abundance: many

CDR3nt: TGTGCCAGCTCACCACTTACGGGGCCGGGTGACATTCAGTACTTC
CDR3aa: CASSPLTGPGDIQYF
d_gene: NA
v_gene: TRBV18
j_gene: TRBJ2-4
abundance: NA

CDR3nt: TGCAGTGCTAGATCCTCAGGACAGGTTAGGAACGAGCAGTACTTC
CDR3aa: CSARSSGQVRNEQYF
d_gene: TRBD1
v_gene: TRBV20-1
j_gene: TRBJ2-7
abundance: NA

CDR3nt: TGTGCCAGCAGTCAAGGGGACAGGGACACCGGGGAGCTGTTTTTT
CDR3aa: CASSQGDRDTGELFF
d_gene: TRBD1
v_gene: TRBV28
j_gene: TRBJ2-2
abundance: few

CDR3nt: TGTGCCAGCAGCAAAGTCCAAACCGGGGGGAAATCCTCCTACAATGAGCAGTACTTC
CDR3aa: CASSKVQTGGKSSYNEQYF
d_gene: NA
v_gene: TRBV21-1
j_gene: TRBJ2-7
abundance: NA

CDR3nt: TGTGCCAGCAGTTACCCCGCGAAGAGCAGTGAAAAACTGTTTTTT
CDR3aa: CASSYPAKSSEKLFF
d_gene: NA
v_gene: TRBV6-2/TRBV6-3
j_gene: TRBJ1-4
abundance: few

CDR3nt: TGTGCCAGCAGTGGCCACAGGGGAGAAGGCTACGAGCAGTACTTC
CDR3aa: CASSGHRGEGYEQYF
d_gene: TRBD1
v_gene: TRBV2
j_gene: TRBJ2-7
abundance: NA

CDR3nt: TGCGCCAGCAGCCAAGAAGGGCAGGGGCAGGTAGATACGCAGTATTTT
CDR3aa: CASSQEGQGQVDTQYF
d_gene: NA
v_gene: TRBV4-1
j_gene: TRBJ2-3
abundance: NA

CDR3nt: TGTGCCAGCAGCTTATACAGCGTGGAAAAACTGTTTTTT
CDR3aa: CASSLYSVEKLFF
d_gene: NA
v_gene: TRBV7-2
j_gene: TRBJ1-4
abundance: few

CDR3nt: TGTGCCAGCAGCTTAGAAGGGACAGGGGTCTACGAGCAGTACTTC
CDR3aa: CASSLEGTGVYEQYF
d_gene: TRBD1
v_gene: TRBV11-2
j_gene: TRBJ2-7
abundance: few

CDR3nt: TGTGCCAGCAGGTTTAGTGGAGAAGGCTACACCTTC
CDR3aa: CASRFSGEGYTF
d_gene: NA
v_gene: TRBV12-3/TRBV12-4
j_gene: TRBJ1-2
abundance: NA

CDR3nt: TGTGCCAGCAGCTTAGTTGCGGGACCTCAAGAGACCCAGTACTTC
CDR3aa: CASSLVAGPQETQYF
d_gene: NA
v_gene: TRBV7-9
j_gene: TRBJ2-5
abundance: many

CDR3nt: TGTGCCAGCCAGACAGGGGGCAATGAGCAGTTCTTC
CDR3aa: CASQTGGNEQFF
d_gene: TRBD1
v_gene: TRBV18
j_gene: TRBJ2-1
abundance: NA

CDR3nt: TGTGCCAGCAGTTACTACAGGGCCAAACCTAATTCACCCCTCCACTTT
CDR3aa: CASSYYRAKPNSPLHF
d_gene: NA
v_gene: TRBV6-2/TRBV6-3
j_gene: TRBJ1-6
abundance: once

CDR3nt: TGCGCCAGCAGCTTGAGCCAGGGGTCCTACAATGAGCAGTTCTTC
CDR3aa: CASSLSQGSYNEQFF
d_gene: NA
v_gene: TRBV5-1
j_gene: TRBJ2-1
abundance: many

CDR3nt: TGTGCCAGCAGACCGCCTGAAGAAGAGACCCAGTACTTC
CDR3aa: CASRPPEEETQYF
d_gene: NA
v_gene: TRBV12-3/TRBV12-4
j_gene: TRBJ2-5
abundance: NA

CDR3nt: TGCAGCGTTGGGGGCCTTTATGACGAGCAGTACTTC
CDR3aa: CSVGGLYDEQYF
d_gene: NA
v_gene: TRBV29-1
j_gene: TRBJ2-7
abundance: many

CDR3nt: TGTGCCAGCAGGGGACAGGGCCAAAATCAGCCCCAGCATTTT
CDR3aa: CASRGQGQNQPQHF
d_gene: TRBD1
v_gene: TRBV6-1
j_gene: TRBJ1-5
abundance: NA

CDR3nt: TGTGCCAGCAGCCAAGATACGGAGACCCAGTACTTC
CDR3aa: CASSQDTETQYF
d_gene: NA
v_gene: TRBV3-1
j_gene: TRBJ2-5
abundance: NA

CDR3nt: TGTGCCAGCAGCGTAAGGTTGGGAGCGGGGGTAAATGAGCAGTTCTTC
CDR3aa: CASSVRLGAGVNEQFF
d_gene: TRBD2
v_gene: TRBV9
j_gene: TRBJ2-1
abundance: NA

CDR3nt: TGTGCCAGCAGCGTGACCCCGGGGGGTGAGCAGTTCTTC
CDR3aa: CASSVTPGGEQFF
d_gene: TRBD2
v_gene: TRBV9
j_gene: TRBJ2-1
abundance: NA

CDR3nt: TGTGCCAGCAGCTTAGATCTTAGCTGGGAAGAGACCCAGTACTTC
CDR3aa: CASSLDLSWEETQYF
d_gene: NA
v_gene: TRBV7-2
j_gene: TRBJ2-5
abundance: NA

CDR3nt: TGTGCCAGCAGCCTCCGAACAAAGCCGTCGGGGACCGCCTACAATGAGCAGTTCTTC
CDR3aa: CASSLRTKPSGTAYNEQFF
d_gene: NA
v_gene: TRBV7-3
j_gene: TRBJ2-1
abundance: NA

CDR3nt: TGTGCCAGCAGTTTTCAAAACATTCAGTACTTC
CDR3aa: CASSFQNIQYF
d_gene: NA
v_gene: TRBV12-3/TRBV12-4
j_gene: TRBJ2-4
abundance: NA